The 11 T cell receptor beta chains reported below all come from one sample, sequenced in a study of identical twins. One entry per CDR3 protein, called by TCRdb with MiXCR from the 5' RACE reads. The sample holds about 490,000 distinct CDR3 sequences, about 16% seen once. A further study also used this sample, focusing on yellow fever vaccine responses in identical twins.

Specimen: CD4+ T cells sorted from blood. Every receptor here comes from a woman between 18 and 29 years old in good health.

This clonotype was counted between two and nine times. V is TRBV4-1 and J is TRBJ1-3, with 9 bases that match TRBD1. Losses at the gene ends were 2 bases for V and 4 bases for J; bases not matched to a gene: 6. The CDR3 sequence is 16 residues long. Germline V gives CDR1 MGHRA, CDR2 YSYEKL. The CDR3 loop is CASSQPGQGKGNTIYF. CDR3 DNA: TGCGCCAGCAGCCAACCGGGACAGGGAAAAGGAAACACCATATATTTT.

The chain has TRBV11-1 and TRBJ2-1; maybe TRBD2 (5 bases). CDR1 is SGHAT and CDR2 is FQDESV in the germline V gene (reference sequence). The V gene lost 10 bases and the J gene lost 7 bases, with 20 bases spanning the gap. The CDR3 sequence is 14 residues long. CDR3 sequence reads: CATKARGWYNEQFF. The CDR3 region has the DNA TGTGCCACCAAGGCCCGAGGGTGGTATAATGAGCAGTTCTTC.

This clonotype has at least ten counts. The rearrangement uses TRBV7-2 and TRBJ1-3; no clear D gene. Germline V CDR1 and CDR2: SGHTA, FQGNSA. V was trimmed by 5 bases and J by 0 bases, leaving 5 bases between them. CDR3 length: 13 amino acids. CDR3 nucleotide sequence: TGTGCCAGCAGCCCAAACTCTGGAAACACCATATATTTT. Translating it yields CASSPNSGNTIYF.

The V and J genes are TRBV20-1 and TRBJ2-2; 8 nucleotides agree with TRBD1. V lost 5 bases, J lost 0 bases, and 2 bases stayed unmatched. In germline, CDR1 is DFQATT, CDR2 SNEGSKA (reference sequence). The CDR3 sequence is 14 residues long. CDR3 in amino acids: CSAPGQANTGELFF. CDR3 nucleotides: TGCAGTGCTCCGGGACAGGCGAACACCGGGGAGCTGTTTTTT.

This clonotype has just a few counts. The chain is built from TRBV27 and TRBJ1-5; 11 bases are shared with TRBD1. CDR3 length: 14 amino acids. V gave up 9 bases and J gave up 7 bases; unmatched junction bases: 8. The germline V gene encodes CDR1 MNHEY and CDR2 SMNVEV (reference sequence). In DNA form, the CDR3 reads TGTGCCAGAGAGGACAGGGGGCTATCCCAGCCCCAGCATTTT. Its protein product is CAREDRGLSQPQHF.

In its sample, this clonotype was seen a few times. The chain combines TRBV11-2 with TRBJ2-3; 10 nucleotides line up with TRBD2. The V segment lost 6 bases and the J segment 2 bases; nucleotides outside the gene matches: 8. This CDR3 is 16 amino acids long. Germline values: CDR1 SGHAT, CDR2 FQNNGV. The CDR3 protein is CASSSGGLANTDTQYF. CDR3 coding DNA: TGTGCCAGCAGTTCTGGGGGACTAGCGAACACAGATACGCAGTATTTT.

This clonotype was counted a few times. J is TRBJ2-1 and V is TRBV20-1, with 7 bases fitting TRBD2. J gave up 0 bases and V 1 base, and 6 bases lay outside the gene matches. CDR1 and CDR2 from the germline V gene are DFQATT and SNEGSKA (reference sequence). CDR3 length equals 16 residues. The CDR3 region is CSARVAGGSSYNEQFF. CDR3 nucleotides: TGCAGTGCTAGAGTCGCGGGCGGGAGCTCCTACAATGAGCAGTTCTTC.

The sample holds a few counts of this clonotype. The genes are TRBV28 and TRBJ2-7; perhaps TRBD2 as D (5 bases). CDR3 length equals 16 residues. V lost 5 bases and J lost 4, with 21 bases in between. CDR1 and CDR2 from the germline V gene are MDHEN and SYDVKM. CDR3 region: CASSGYRRDDSYEQYF. As DNA, the CDR3 is TGTGCCAGCAGTGGGTACCGACGGGATGACTCTTACGAGCAGTACTTC.

The rearrangement uses TRBV7-8 and TRBJ2-7, with TRBD2 matching over 9 bases. The CDR3 is made up of 15 amino acids. V lost 2 bases to trimming and J lost 0 bases; unmatched junction nucleotides: 2. The germline V gene encodes CDR1 SGHVS and CDR2 FQNEAQ. CDR3 sequence (DNA): TGTGCCAGCAGCTTAATACTAGCGGGCTCCTACGAGCAGTACGTC. Protein product: CASSLILAGSYEQYV.

Here the CDR3 DNA reads TGTGCCAGCAGTTCGGGACTAGGGGATAAGTACGAGCAGTACTTC. Protein product: CASSSGLGDKYEQYF. The V gene is TRBV27, the J gene TRBJ2-7; 8 bases are a match to TRBD2. V lost 4 bases and J lost 4; bases outside the gene matches: 9. CDR3 length: 15 amino acids. Germline-derived CDR1 and CDR2 are MNHEY and SMNVEV (reference sequence).

This clonotype has just one count. A much larger clonotype is one base distant, so this may be a read error. The rearrangement joins TRBV5-1 to TRBJ2-1; TRBD2 matches at 7 bases. The CDR3 totals 16 residues. CDR1 SGHRS and CDR2 YFSETQ come from the germline V gene. In DNA, the CDR3 is TGCACCAGCAGCTTGACGGGAGGCCCGGGTGAGAATGAGCAGTTCTTC. Its protein product is CTSSLTGGPGENEQFF.